The 27 T cell receptor beta chains below were found in one sample sequenced in a study of CD8 T cells in Susac syndrome. Roughly 0.5 to 1 ug RNA was reverse transcribed with random hexamers. MiXCR, run by TCRdb on the immunoSEQ multiplex PCR reads, gives a single entry per CDR3 protein. Of more than 100,000 distinct CDR3 sequences in the sample, roughly 80% were seen once. Sequences were obtained from CD8+ T cells from PBMCs. The receptors were sampled from a human donor with multiple sclerosis.

The CDR3 DNA reads TGCAGTGCAACAGGGCTCTCCTACAATGAGCAGTTCTTC. It translates to CSATGLSYNEQFF. The rearrangement uses TRBV20-1 and TRBJ2-1, with D possibly matching TRBD1 (6 bases). The V and J ends lost 6 bases and 0 bases respectively, with 9 bases between them. The CDR3 has 13 amino acids. Germline V lookup: CDR1 DFQATT, CDR2 SNEGSKA (reference sequence).

The count of this clonotype is one. The J gene is TRBJ2-3, the V gene TRBV4-1; D may be TRBD2 (6 bases). From germline, CDR1 is MGHRA and CDR2 YSYEKL. The CDR3 has 17 amino acids. The V and J ends lost 8 bases and 4 bases respectively, with 25 bases between them. As DNA, the CDR3 is TGCGCCAGCGGTCTGGACGCTAGCGAACGGAGGGCAGATACGCAGTATTTT. Translation gives CASGLDASERRADTQYF.

The chain has TRBV7-9 and TRBJ1-4; 8 bases map to TRBD1. The CDR3 contains 13 residues. CDR1 SEHNR and CDR2 FQNEAQ come from the germline V gene (reference sequence). In DNA form, the CDR3 reads TGTGCTACCCTGGGACAGGATGAGGAAAAACTGTTTTTT. This gives the protein CATLGQDEEKLFF.

This clonotype was seen just once. This sequence joins TRBV5-1 and TRBJ2-2; D may be TRBD1 or TRBD2 (5 bases each). With 2 bases removed from V and 7 bases from J, the gap between germline ends came to 12 bases. The length of the CDR3 is 14 residues. Germline V gene lookup returns CDR1 SGHRS and CDR2 YFSETQ. The CDR3 is CASSFIGTDGELFF. CDR3 DNA: TGCGCCAGCAGCTTCATCGGGACCGACGGGGAGCTGTTTTTT.

The J gene is TRBJ2-2, the V gene TRBV7-8; 9 bases align to TRBD2. The CDR3 loop spans 17 amino acids. J gave up 2 bases and V 1 base, and 5 bases lay outside the gene matches. Germline CDR1 is SGHVS and CDR2 is FQNEAQ. CDR3 protein: CASSLVLAGTNTGELFF. The CDR3 DNA reads TGTGCCAGCAGCTTAGTCCTAGCGGGAACCAACACCGGGGAGCTGTTTTTT.

The rearrangement uses TRBV24-1 and TRBJ2-3; no clear D. Germline V gene data show CDR1 as KGHDR and CDR2 as SFDVKD. There are 11 residues in the CDR3. V lost 4 bases and J 3 bases, leaving 1 base between the germline ends. CDR3 loop: CATSETDTQYF. DNA for the CDR3: TGTGCCACCAGTGAAACAGATACGCAGTATTTT.

J is TRBJ1-2 and V is TRBV7-9, with a weak D call TRBD1 (6 bases). The ends were cut back, 1 base at V and 3 bases at J, with 15 bases in the middle. Germline V gene lookup returns CDR1 SEHNR and CDR2 FQNEAQ (reference sequence). The CDR3 runs to 16 residues. The CDR3 nucleotides read TGTGCCAGCAGCTTAGTTGGACAGCGGGCGGACTATGGCTACACCTTC. The encoded protein is CASSLVGQRADYGYTF.

This rearrangement joins TRBV21-1 to TRBJ1-2; the D call of TRBD1 is as the table states it, not checked on the DNA. TRBV21-1 is termed a pseudogene. The CDR3 is 14 residues long. The CDR3 DNA reads as TGTGCCAGCAGCAGGGCGGTACCTAACTATGGCTACACCTTC. Protein sequence: CASSRAVPNYGYTF.

V and J are TRBV19 and TRBJ1-2; D perhaps matches TRBD1 (5 bases). V was shortened by 1 base and J by 2 bases, with 8 bases between the two germline ends. Germline V gives CDR1 LNHDA, CDR2 SQIVND (reference sequence). The CDR3 consists of 14 residues. In DNA form, the CDR3 reads TGTGCCAGTAGTATAGTTGCAGGGAACTATGGCTACACCTTC. Its translation is CASSIVAGNYGYTF.

The chain joins TRBV12-5 to TRBJ2-1; 8 bases align to TRBD2. The V and J ends lost 0 bases and 3 bases, in that order; junction bases with no gene match: 7. The CDR3 spans 17 residues. Germline lookup yields CDR1 LGHNT and CDR2 FRNRAP. CDR3 sequence: CASGLVKAGVYYNEQFF. CDR3 bases: TGTGCTAGTGGTTTGGTAAAAGCGGGAGTGTACTACAATGAGCAGTTCTTC.

This clonotype occurred a few times. The J gene is TRBJ1-1, the V gene TRBV6-5; 9 bases are shared with TRBD1. J gave up 3 bases and V 7 bases, and 6 bases lay outside the gene matches. The CDR3 length is 14 residues. Germline V gene data show CDR1 as MNHEY and CDR2 as SVGAGI. CDR3 in DNA: TGTGCCAGCATTCTCGGGACAGGGTACACTGAAGCTTTCTTT. Protein sequence: CASILGTGYTEAFF.

This chain joins TRBV19 and TRBJ1-1; 10 bases map to TRBD1. Per the germline V gene, CDR1 is LNHDA and CDR2 is SQIVND (reference sequence). The V and J ends lost 1 base and 4 bases, in that order; junction bases with no gene match: 0. This CDR3 comprises 14 residues. CDR3 region: CASSIGTGGTEAFF. The DNA of the CDR3 is TGTGCCAGTAGTATAGGGACAGGGGGCACTGAAGCTTTCTTT. Combining the CDR3 with reference TRBV19 and TRBJ1-1 gives the whole variable domain DGGITQSPKYLFRKEGQNVTLSCEQNLNHDAMYWYRQDPGQGLRLIYYSQIVNDFQKGDIAEGYSVSREKKESFPLTVTSAQKNPTAFYLCASSIGTGGTEAFFGQGTRLTVV.

This clonotype was seen a handful of times. The chain is built from TRBV7-8 and TRBJ1-2; D is perhaps TRBD1 (6 bases). This CDR3 contains 15 residues. V shed 1 base and J shed 7 bases, with 16 bases lying between them. Germline V gene lookup returns CDR1 SGHVS and CDR2 FQNEAQ. The CDR3 nucleotides are TGTGCCAGCAGCTTAGGCTTGGGGACAACGAGTGGCTACACCTTC. Translation: CASSLGLGTTSGYTF.

In this sample, this clonotype turned up a few times. The gene calls are TRBV11-1 and TRBJ1-3, with D possibly TRBD1 on 6 matching bases. V was shortened by 4 bases and J by 8 bases, with 18 bases between the two germline ends. CDR3 length: 15 amino acids. Germline-derived CDR1 and CDR2 are SGHAT and FQDESV (reference sequence). The CDR3 spells CASSWDTYGDDTIYF. The CDR3 region has the DNA TGTGCCAGCAGCTGGGACACCTACGGGGATGACACCATATATTTT.

The rearrangement uses TRBV16 and TRBJ1-1; D gene uncertain. Deletions cut 2 bases from V and 3 bases from J, with 7 bases between. This CDR3 comprises 13 residues. Per germline, CDR1 KGHSY and CDR2 FQNENV. As DNA, the CDR3 is TGTGCCAGCAGCCAAGGGGTGGACACTGAAGCTTTCTTT. Translation gives CASSQGVDTEAFF.

The chain joins TRBV15 to TRBJ2-7, with 9 bases matching TRBD1. CDR1 is LNHNV and CDR2 is YYDKDF in the germline V gene (reference sequence). J was trimmed by 3 bases and V by 3 bases; bases with no gene match: 12. CDR3 length: 17 amino acids. The CDR3 reads CATSRARPGQGGYEQYV. CDR3 DNA sequence: TGTGCCACCAGCAGGGCTCGGCCGGGACAGGGCGGCTACGAGCAGTACGTC.

The chain recombines TRBV27 with TRBJ2-1, with 12 bases that match TRBD2. V lost 1 base and J lost 9; bases outside the gene matches: 13. The CDR3 length is 18 residues. Germline V lookup: CDR1 MNHEY, CDR2 SMNVEV (reference sequence). For the CDR3, the DNA is TGTGCCAGCAGTTTATTTCCCCCGACTAGCGGGAGTGGGGGTGAGCAGTTCTTC. Translation: CASSLFPPTSGSGGEQFF.

As DNA, the CDR3 is TGTGCCAGCAGTTTCGTGTTCGGGAAAGGTAATGAGCAGTTCTTC. As protein: CASSFVFGKGNEQFF. The chain uses TRBV27 and TRBJ2-1; possibly TRBD2 for D (5 bases). Germline V gene lookup returns CDR1 MNHEY and CDR2 SMNVEV (reference sequence). The V gene lost 3 bases and the J gene lost 7 bases, with 16 bases spanning the gap. This CDR3 is 15 amino acids long.

About this clonotype itself: One end of the junction does not line up with germline, which may come from a read error. This chain joins TRBV20-1 and TRBJ2-4; D gene ambiguous. Germline assignment: CDR1 DFQATT and CDR2 SNEGSKA (reference sequence). There are 15 residues in the CDR3. In nucleotides, the CDR3 is TGCAGTGCCAGAGATCTAACTGACGCGGTAAACATTCAGTACTTC. Translation gives CSARDLTDAVNIQYF.

The J gene is TRBJ2-1, the V gene TRBV2; D possibly corresponds to TRBD2 (6 bases). Trimming left V 8 bases short and J 5 bases short, with 13 bases between. The CDR3 has 13 amino acids. From germline, CDR1 is SNHLY and CDR2 FYNNEI. The CDR3: CASPGGMDNEQFF. In DNA form, the CDR3 reads TGTGCCAGCCCAGGAGGGATGGACAATGAGCAGTTCTTC.

This chain links TRBV4-1 with TRBJ1-2; a weak D match, TRBD1 (6 bases). Germline V gene data show CDR1 as MGHRA and CDR2 as YSYEKL. V lost 0 bases, J lost 5 bases, and 13 bases lay in between. This CDR3 spans 15 amino acids. For the CDR3, the DNA is TGCGCCAGCAGCCAAGATCGGACAGATTTTTATGGCTACACCTTC. As protein: CASSQDRTDFYGYTF.

The V gene is TRBV4-2, the J gene TRBJ2-3; D is unresolved. CDR3 length equals 14 residues. Trimming took off 4 bases at V and 11 bases at J, with 19 bases between the two ends. Germline loops: CDR1 LGHNA, CDR2 YNFKEQ. This chain's CDR3 is CASSPLITPEVQYF. The CDR3 DNA reads TGTGCCAGCAGCCCTCTCATTACCCCCGAGGTGCAGTATTTT.

This rearrangement joins TRBV19 to TRBJ1-5; no definite D call. There are 13 residues in the CDR3. Trimming pared 7 bases from V and 3 bases from J, leaving 10 bases between. Germline V gene data show CDR1 as LNHDA and CDR2 as SQIVND (reference sequence). CDR3 region: CASKSAINQPQHF. CDR3 sequence (DNA): TGTGCCAGTAAAAGCGCGATCAATCAGCCCCAGCATTTT.

This chain connects TRBV11-2 to TRBJ2-1; D is uncertain. Germline-derived CDR1 and CDR2 are SGHAT and FQNNGV. V lost 3 bases to trimming and J lost 7 bases, with 13 bases between them. This CDR3 is built from 14 residues. CDR3 DNA: TGTGCCAGCAGCTTCGTCAAGGGTGGAAATGAGCAGTTCTTC. Amino acids: CASSFVKGGNEQFF.

The V call is TRBV2, the J call TRBJ1-1; the D is unclear. Trimming removed 7 bases from V and 1 base from J, with 7 bases in between. Germline V gives CDR1 SNHLY, CDR2 FYNNEI. The CDR3 spans 12 residues. This chain's CDR3 is CASIETNTEAFF. The CDR3 DNA reads TGTGCCAGCATAGAGACGAACACTGAAGCTTTCTTT.

The chain links TRBV6-5 to TRBJ2-3; no definite D call. This CDR3 comprises 15 residues. CDR1 MNHEY and CDR2 SVGAGI come from the germline V gene. The V end lost 8 bases, the J end lost 0 bases, and 15 bases lay between the germline ends. CDR3 loop: CASSTPGPSTDTQYF. In DNA form, the CDR3 reads TGTGCCAGCTCCACCCCGGGCCCTAGCACAGATACGCAGTATTTT.

CDR3 sequence: CASSFRRLSRSGANVLTF. CDR3 in DNA: TGCGCCAGCAGCTTTCGGAGACTTAGCCGCTCTGGGGCCAACGTCCTGACTTTC. The rearrangement joins TRBV5-1 to TRBJ2-6; D gene ambiguous. This CDR3 region has 18 residues. Between the trimmed V and J ends, which lost 2 bases and 0 bases, there was a span of 15 bases. Germline assignment: CDR1 SGHRS and CDR2 YFSETQ.